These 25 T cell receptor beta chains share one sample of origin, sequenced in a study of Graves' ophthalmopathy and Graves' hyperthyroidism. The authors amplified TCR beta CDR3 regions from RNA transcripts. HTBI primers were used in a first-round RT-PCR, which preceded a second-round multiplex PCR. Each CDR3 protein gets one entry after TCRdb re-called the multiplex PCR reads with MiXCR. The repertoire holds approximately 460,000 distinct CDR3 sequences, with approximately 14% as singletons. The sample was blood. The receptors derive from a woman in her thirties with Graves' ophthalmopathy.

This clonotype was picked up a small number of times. The DNA for the CDR3 is TGTGCCAGCAGACCGAGGACAGGGCCCGACTATGGCTACACCTTC. Translated, it gives CASRPRTGPDYGYTF. The J gene is TRBJ1-2, the V gene TRBV27; 8 positions match TRBD1. CDR3 length equals 15 residues. CDR1 and CDR2 from the germline V gene are MNHEY and SMNVEV (reference sequence). J gave up 3 bases and V 6 bases, and 9 bases lay outside the gene matches.

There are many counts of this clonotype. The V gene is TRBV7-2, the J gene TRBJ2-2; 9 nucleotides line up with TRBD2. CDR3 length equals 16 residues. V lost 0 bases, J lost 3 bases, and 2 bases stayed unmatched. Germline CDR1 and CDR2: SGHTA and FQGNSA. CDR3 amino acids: CASSLASGGYTGELFF. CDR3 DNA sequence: TGTGCCAGCAGCTTAGCTAGCGGGGGTTACACCGGGGAGCTGTTTTTT.

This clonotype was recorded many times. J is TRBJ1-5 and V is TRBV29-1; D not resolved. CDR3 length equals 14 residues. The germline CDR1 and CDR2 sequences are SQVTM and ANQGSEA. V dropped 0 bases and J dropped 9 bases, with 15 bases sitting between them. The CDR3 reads CSVEDDRDQGPQHF. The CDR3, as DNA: TGCAGCGTTGAAGATGATAGGGATCAAGGGCCCCAGCATTTT.

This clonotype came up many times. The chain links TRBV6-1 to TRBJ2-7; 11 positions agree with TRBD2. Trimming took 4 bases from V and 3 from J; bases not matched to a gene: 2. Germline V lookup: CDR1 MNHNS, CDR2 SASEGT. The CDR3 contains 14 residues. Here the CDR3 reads CASSGGTSGYEQYF. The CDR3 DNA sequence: TGTGCCAGCAGTGGCGGGACTAGCGGCTACGAGCAGTACTTC.

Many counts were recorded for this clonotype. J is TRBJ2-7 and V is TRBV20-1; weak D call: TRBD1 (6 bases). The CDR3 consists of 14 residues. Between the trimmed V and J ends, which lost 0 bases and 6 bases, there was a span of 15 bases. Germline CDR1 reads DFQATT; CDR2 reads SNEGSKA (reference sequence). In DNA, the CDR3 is TGCAGTGCTAGAGATTTCAGGCAGGGGACCGAGCAGTACTTC. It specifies CSARDFRQGTEQYF.

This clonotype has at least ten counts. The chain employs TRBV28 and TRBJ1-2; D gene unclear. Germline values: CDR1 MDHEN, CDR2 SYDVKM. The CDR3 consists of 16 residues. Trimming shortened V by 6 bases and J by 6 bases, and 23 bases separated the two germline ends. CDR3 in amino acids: CASSPGATPSAHGYTF. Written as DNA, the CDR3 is TGTGCCAGCAGCCCGGGCGCGACACCCAGCGCCCATGGCTACACCTTC.

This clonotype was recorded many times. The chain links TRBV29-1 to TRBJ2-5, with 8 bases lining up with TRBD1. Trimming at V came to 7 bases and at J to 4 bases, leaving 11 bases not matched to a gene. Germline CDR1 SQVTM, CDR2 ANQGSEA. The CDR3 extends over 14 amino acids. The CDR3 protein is CSALPLGTGETQYF. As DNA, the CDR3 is TGCAGCGCCCTGCCCCTAGGGACAGGAGAGACCCAGTACTTC.

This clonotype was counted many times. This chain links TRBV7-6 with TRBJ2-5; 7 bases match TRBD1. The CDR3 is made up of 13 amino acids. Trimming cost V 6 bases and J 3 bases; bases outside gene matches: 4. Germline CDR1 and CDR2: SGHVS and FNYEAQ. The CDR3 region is CASRFGTEETQYF. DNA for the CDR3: TGTGCCAGCAGATTCGGGACAGAAGAGACCCAGTACTTC.

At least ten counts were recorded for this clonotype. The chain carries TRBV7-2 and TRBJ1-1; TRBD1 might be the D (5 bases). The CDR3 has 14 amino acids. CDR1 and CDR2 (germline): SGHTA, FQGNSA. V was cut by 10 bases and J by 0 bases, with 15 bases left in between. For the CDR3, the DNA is TGTGCCACCACCCCAGGGCAAGTGAACACTGAAGCTTTCTTT. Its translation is CATTPGQVNTEAFF.

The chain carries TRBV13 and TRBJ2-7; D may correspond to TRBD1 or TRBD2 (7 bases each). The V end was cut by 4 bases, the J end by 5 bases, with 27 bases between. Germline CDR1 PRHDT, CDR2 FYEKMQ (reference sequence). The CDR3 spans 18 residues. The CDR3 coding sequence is TGTGCCAGCAGCTCCCGGGACAGCTTCGGCGGGAGCGGAAACGAGCAGTACTTC. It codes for CASSSRDSFGGSGNEQYF.

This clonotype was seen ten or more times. The CDR3 bases are TGTGCCAGCAGCACGCCCGGGTCGGCAGGGCAGCATAGCAATCAGCCCCAGCATTTT. Translating gives CASSTPGSAGQHSNQPQHF. The chain has TRBV28 and TRBJ1-5; maybe TRBD1 (5 bases). The CDR3 loop spans 19 amino acids. Deletions cut 6 bases from V and 0 bases from J, with 24 bases between. Germline CDR1 is MDHEN and CDR2 is SYDVKM.

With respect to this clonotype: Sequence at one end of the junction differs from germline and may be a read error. DNA of the CDR3: TGTGCCATCAGTTCGGTCGGGCAGACCCAGCATTTT. Translated: CAISSVGQTQHF. This rearrangement joins TRBV6-2 or TRBV6-3 to TRBJ1-5; D remains ambiguous. Looked up from germline, CDR1 is MNHEY and CDR2 is SVGEGT. The CDR3 contains 12 residues.

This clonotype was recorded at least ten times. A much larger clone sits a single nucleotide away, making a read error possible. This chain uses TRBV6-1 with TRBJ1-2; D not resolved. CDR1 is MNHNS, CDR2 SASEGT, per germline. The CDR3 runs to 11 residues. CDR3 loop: CASSEFGGCTF. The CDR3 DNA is TGTGCCAGCAGTGAATTCGGTGGCTGCACCTTC.

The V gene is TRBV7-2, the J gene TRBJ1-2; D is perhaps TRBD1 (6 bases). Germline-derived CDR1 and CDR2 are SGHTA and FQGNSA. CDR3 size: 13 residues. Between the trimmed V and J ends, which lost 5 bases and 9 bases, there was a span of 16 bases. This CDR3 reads CASSLLPRDSYTF. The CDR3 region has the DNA TGTGCCAGCAGCCTACTACCCCGGGACAGCTACACCTTC.

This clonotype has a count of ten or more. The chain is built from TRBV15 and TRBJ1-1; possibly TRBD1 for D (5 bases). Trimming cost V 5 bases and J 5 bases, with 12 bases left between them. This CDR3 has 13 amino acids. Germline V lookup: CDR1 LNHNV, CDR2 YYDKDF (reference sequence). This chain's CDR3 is CATSLSWGTEAFF. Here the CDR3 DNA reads TGTGCCACCAGCCTCTCCTGGGGGACTGAAGCTTTCTTT.

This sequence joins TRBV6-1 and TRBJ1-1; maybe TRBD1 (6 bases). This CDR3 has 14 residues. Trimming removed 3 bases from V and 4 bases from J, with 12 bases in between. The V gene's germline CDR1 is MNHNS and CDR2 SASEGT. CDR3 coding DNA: TGTGCCAGCAGTGAGGTCTGGGGGGCCACTGAAGCTTTCTTT. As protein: CASSEVWGATEAFF.

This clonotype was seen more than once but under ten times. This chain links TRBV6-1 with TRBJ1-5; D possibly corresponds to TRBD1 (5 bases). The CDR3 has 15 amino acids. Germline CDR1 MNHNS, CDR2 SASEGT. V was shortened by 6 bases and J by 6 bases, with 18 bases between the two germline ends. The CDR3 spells CASRGVAAPRQPQHF. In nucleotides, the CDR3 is TGTGCCAGCAGAGGGGTGGCAGCTCCTCGTCAGCCCCAGCATTTT.

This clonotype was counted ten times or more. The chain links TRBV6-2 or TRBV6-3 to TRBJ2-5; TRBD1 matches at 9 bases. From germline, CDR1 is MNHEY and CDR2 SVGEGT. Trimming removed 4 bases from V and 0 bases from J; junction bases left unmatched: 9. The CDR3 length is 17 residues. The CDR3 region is CASSSPGQGRYQETQYF. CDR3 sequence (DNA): TGTGCCAGCAGTTCCCCGGGACAGGGCCGGTACCAAGAGACCCAGTACTTC.

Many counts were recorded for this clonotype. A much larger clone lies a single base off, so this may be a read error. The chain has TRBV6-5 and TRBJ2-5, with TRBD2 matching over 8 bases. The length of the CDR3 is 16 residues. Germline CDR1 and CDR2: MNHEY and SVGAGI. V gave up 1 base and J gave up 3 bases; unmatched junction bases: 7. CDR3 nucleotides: TGTGCCAGCAGTTACTTTGCGGGGGGAGGCAAAGAGACCCAGTACTTC. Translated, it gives CASSYFAGGGKETQYF.

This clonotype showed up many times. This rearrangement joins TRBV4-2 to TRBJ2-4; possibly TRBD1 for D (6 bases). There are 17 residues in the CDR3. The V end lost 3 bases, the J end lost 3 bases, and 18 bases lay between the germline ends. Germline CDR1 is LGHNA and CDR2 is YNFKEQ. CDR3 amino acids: CASSQGSGDWGKNIQYF. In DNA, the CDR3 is TGTGCCAGCAGCCAGGGATCAGGGGATTGGGGCAAAAACATTCAGTACTTC.

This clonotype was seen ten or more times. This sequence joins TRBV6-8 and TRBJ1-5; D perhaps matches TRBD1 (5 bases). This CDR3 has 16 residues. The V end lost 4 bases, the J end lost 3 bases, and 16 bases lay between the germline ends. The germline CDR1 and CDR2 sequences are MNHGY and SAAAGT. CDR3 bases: TGTGCCAGCAGTTCCCATCAGGACAATGACAATCAGCCCCAGCATTTT. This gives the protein CASSSHQDNDNQPQHF.

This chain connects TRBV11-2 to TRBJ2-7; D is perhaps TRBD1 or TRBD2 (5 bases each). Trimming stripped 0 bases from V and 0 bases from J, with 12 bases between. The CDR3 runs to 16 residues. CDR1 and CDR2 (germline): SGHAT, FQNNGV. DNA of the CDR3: TGTGCCAGCAGCTTAGATCCAGGGACGAGCTCCTACGAGCAGTACTTC. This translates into CASSLDPGTSSYEQYF.

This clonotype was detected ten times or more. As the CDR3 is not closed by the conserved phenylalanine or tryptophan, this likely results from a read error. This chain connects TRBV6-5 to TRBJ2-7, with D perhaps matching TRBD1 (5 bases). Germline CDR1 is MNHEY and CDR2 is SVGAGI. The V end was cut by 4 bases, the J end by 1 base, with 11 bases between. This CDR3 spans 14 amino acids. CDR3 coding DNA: TGTGCCAGCAGTTCTCCCAGACAGTCCTACGAGCAGTACCTC. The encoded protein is CASSSPRQSYEQYL.

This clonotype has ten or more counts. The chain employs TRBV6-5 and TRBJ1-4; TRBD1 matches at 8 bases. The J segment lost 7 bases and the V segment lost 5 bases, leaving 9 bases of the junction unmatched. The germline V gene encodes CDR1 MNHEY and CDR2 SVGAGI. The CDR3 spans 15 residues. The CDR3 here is CASSLTQGAREKLFF. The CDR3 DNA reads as TGTGCCAGCAGTCTAACTCAGGGGGCGCGTGAAAAACTGTTTTTT.

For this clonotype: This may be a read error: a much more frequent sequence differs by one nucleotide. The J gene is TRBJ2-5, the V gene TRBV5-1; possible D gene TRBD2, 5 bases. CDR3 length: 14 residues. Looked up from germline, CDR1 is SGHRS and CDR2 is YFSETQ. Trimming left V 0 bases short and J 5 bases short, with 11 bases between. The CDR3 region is CASSLELSGETQYF. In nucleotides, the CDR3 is TGCGCCAGCAGCTTGGAGCTATCGGGGGAGACCCAGTACTTC. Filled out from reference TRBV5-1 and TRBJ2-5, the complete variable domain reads KAGVTQTPRYLIKTRGQQVTLSCSPISGHRSVSWYQQTPGQGLQFLFEYFSETQRNKGNFPGRFSGRQFSNSRSEMNVSTLELGDSALYLCASSLELSGETQYFGPGTRLLVL.